Only one count was recorded for the clone carrying this T cell receptor beta chain. Its antigen is still unknown. With random hexamers, reverse transcription was performed on about 0.5 to 1 ug of RNA. With immunoSEQ multiplex PCR, TCR beta CDR3 was amplified across 54 Vbeta and 13 Jbeta. In TCRdb, the immunoSEQ multiplex PCR reads were re-called with MiXCR into one record per CDR3 protein. The table has over 150,000 distinct CDR3 sequences, roughly 96% seen once; the top ten hold 0.093%. Peripheral blood CD8+ and CD4+ T cells were profiled by TCR beta sequencing. TEMRA cells were enriched by FACS, while CD8+ and CD4+ T cells were obtained through a negative isolation that was performed magnetically. The record originates from a study of CD8 T cells in Susac syndrome. General observations from the study: Individuals included in the TCR sequencing and HLA analysis were acknowledged by the study to be relatively few in number.

CDR1 and CDR2 from the germline V gene are GTSNPN and SVGIG (reference sequence). This CDR3 comprises 13 residues. The V gene lost 3 bases and the J gene lost 4 bases, with 12 bases spanning the gap. The specimen sequenced was CD4+ T cells from PBMCs. The chain combines TRBV30 with TRBJ1-2; D not certain. The origin of this receptor is a human donor with multiple sclerosis. DNA of the CDR3: TGTGCCTGGAGCAACCCGGGCGGCTATGGCTACACCTTC. Protein product: CAWSNPGGYGYTF.